A selection of T cell receptor beta chains follows, all from one sample in a study of response to subunit inactivated influenza vaccine. TCRdb passed the RT-PCR reads through MiXCR, listing each CDR3 protein once. The table has approximately 520,000 distinct CDR3 sequences, less than 30% seen once. The sample in question was CD4+ T cells sorted from PBMCs, obtained more than 4 days after vaccination. The source of these receptors is a man aged 45-65 years who received an inactivated influenza vaccine. CDR3s include the opening cysteine and the closing phenylalanine or tryptophan. A D gene is named only where the DNA matches it firmly. Clone size appears in some rows only: once, few, many, or a class for an expanded clone.

j_call d_call clone_size v_call cdr3_aa cdr3_nt
TRBJ2-5 NA NA TRBV29-1 CSAANIQETQYF TGCAGCGCTGCCAACATCCAAGAGACCCAGTACTTC
TRBJ1-6 NA NA TRBV15 CATSREPRAYNSPLHF TGTGCCACCAGCAGAGAACCAAGGGCCTATAATTCACCCCTCCACTTT
TRBJ2-2 NA few TRBV7-2 CASSLWGFTGELFF TGTGCCAGCAGCCTTTGGGGGTTTACCGGGGAGCTGTTTTTT
TRBJ1-1 NA many TRBV5-1 CASSLEWPEAFF TGCGCCAGCAGCTTGGAATGGCCTGAAGCTTTCTTT
TRBJ1-3 TRBD1 NA TRBV29-1 CSVSDRGRNTIYF TGCAGCGTCTCGGACAGGGGCAGAAACACCATATATTTT
TRBJ2-7 NA many TRBV4-3 CASSQEEQRWGEASYEQYF TGCGCCAGCAGCCAAGAAGAACAAAGATGGGGAGAAGCTTCCTACGAGCAGTACTTC
TRBJ2-2 NA few TRBV4-3 CASSPFDGQLFF TGCGCCAGCAGCCCGTTTGACGGGCAGCTGTTTTTT
TRBJ1-1 NA NA TRBV20-1 CSARVWINTEAFF TGCAGTGCTAGAGTTTGGATAAACACTGAAGCTTTCTTT
TRBJ2-5 TRBD2 NA TRBV9 CASSVGGTQETQYF TGTGCCAGCAGCGTCGGGGGGACCCAAGAGACCCAGTACTTC
TRBJ1-2 NA many TRBV6-1 CASSSGLRLGGYTF TGTGCCAGCAGCTCAGGTCTTCGACTTGGGGGCTACACCTTC
TRBJ1-1 NA NA TRBV4-3 CASSFRLNTEAFF TGCGCCAGCAGCTTCCGATTGAACACTGAAGCTTTCTTT
TRBJ2-5 NA few TRBV12-3/TRBV12-4 CASSSVVGETQYF TGTGCCAGCAGTTCGGTCGTTGGGGAGACCCAGTACTTC
TRBJ2-1 NA NA TRBV10-2 CASSEGGYNEQFF TGCGCCAGCAGTGAAGGAGGCTACAATGAGCAGTTCTTC
TRBJ2-1 TRBD2 NA TRBV20-1 CSATLAAGLAGGRSYNEQFF TGCAGTGCTACACTTGCCGCGGGACTAGCGGGGGGGCGATCCTACAATGAGCAGTTCTTC
TRBJ2-5 NA NA TRBV9 CASSVEGRGKTQYF TGTGCCAGCAGCGTAGAGGGCCGTGGAAAGACCCAGTACTTC
TRBJ2-7 TRBD2 few TRBV29-1 CSVHAAGGMDEQYF TGCAGCGTCCATGCGGCGGGAGGAATGGACGAGCAGTACTTC
TRBJ2-2 NA once TRBV18 CASSIVASNTGELFF TGTGCCAGCTCAATTGTAGCGTCGAACACCGGGGAGCTGTTTTTT
TRBJ1-4 NA few TRBV12-3/TRBV12-4 CASSFAPGGKLFF TGTGCCAGCAGTTTTGCCCCTGGAGGAAAACTGTTTTTT
TRBJ2-3 NA few TRBV24-1 CATSDSWSSADTQYF TGTGCCACCAGTGATTCTTGGAGTAGTGCAGATACGCAGTATTTT
TRBJ1-3 NA NA TRBV12-3/TRBV12-4 CASRGAPTIYF TGTGCCAGCAGAGGGGCTCCAACCATATATTTT
TRBJ2-2 TRBD2 few TRBV20-1 CSARPRRLAANTGELFF TGCAGTGCTAGACCGAGACGGCTAGCGGCGAACACCGGGGAGCTGTTTTTT
TRBJ1-1 NA NA TRBV7-6 CASSSNRGVNTEAFF TGTGCCAGCAGCTCAAATAGAGGGGTGAACACTGAAGCTTTCTTT
TRBJ2-7 NA NA TRBV6-2/TRBV6-3 CASSATGIAGEQYF TGTGCCAGCAGCGCGACCGGGATCGCCGGCGAGCAGTACTTC
TRBJ1-4 NA NA TRBV12-3/TRBV12-4 CASSNPKEKLFF TGTGCCAGCAGCAACCCCAAGGAAAAACTGTTTTTT
TRBJ1-5 TRBD1 NA TRBV12-3/TRBV12-4 CASSTPGTGVGNQPQHF TGTGCCAGCAGTACTCCCGGGACAGGGGTGGGCAATCAGCCCCAGCATTTT
TRBJ2-2 TRBD2 NA TRBV4-3 CASSQNGLALNTGELFF TGCGCCAGCAGCCAGAACGGACTAGCGCTCAACACCGGGGAGCTGTTTTTT
TRBJ2-5 TRBD2 NA TRBV2 CASSIGLAGRETQYF TGTGCCAGCAGTATAGGACTAGCGGGGAGGGAGACCCAGTACTTC
TRBJ2-5 NA few TRBV12-3/TRBV12-4 CASSFILKTQYF TGTGCCAGCAGTTTTATCCTCAAGACCCAGTACTTC
TRBJ2-5 TRBD1 NA TRBV10-3 CAISSGGVGQETQYF TGTGCCATCAGTTCAGGGGGCGTCGGGCAAGAGACCCAGTACTTC